These 20 T cell receptor beta chains were sequenced from one sample in a study of T-cell memory formation after mild COVID-19 (dated by TCRdb to the early 2020s). The library was produced with 5' RACE. The sequencer was an Illumina NovaSeq 6000. TCRdb trimmed the raw reads at Q25, called clones with MiXCR and kept productive beta chains. Entries that share a CDR3 protein sequence are merged under the most common genes and DNA. The sample profile shows 380,000 or so distinct CDR3 sequences; about 15% of them were found once. The top ten constitute roughly 22% of the sample. The sample consisted of PBMCs or a T cell subset sorted from them (not recorded which). Source of these receptors: a young man who had mild COVID-19 (a few samples of this study predate the infection). The sample titles of this study are shuffled in the database, so cell type and time point are left out; the donor was told from shared clones.

In its sample, this clonotype was seen many times. J is TRBJ2-1 and V is TRBV7-3; 13 nucleotides align to TRBD2. The V and J ends lost 5 bases and 14 bases, in that order; junction bases with no gene match: 9. The CDR3 contains 14 residues. CDR1 is SGHTA and CDR2 is FQGTGA in the germline V gene. CDR3 protein: CASSEQLAGGPKFF. CDR3 coding DNA: TGTGCCAGCAGCGAACAACTAGCGGGGGGGCCTAAGTTCTTC.

J is TRBJ1-6 and V is TRBV27; D is unresolved. Germline loops: CDR1 MNHEY, CDR2 SMNVEV (reference sequence). The CDR3 extends over 14 amino acids. The V end was cut by 3 bases, the J end by 2 bases, with 5 bases between. The CDR3 nucleotides read TGTGCCAGCAGTTTCGGGGCCTATAATTCACCCCTCCACTTT. This sequence encodes CASSFGAYNSPLHF.

This clonotype has just a few counts. The chain links TRBV25-1 to TRBJ2-2; 8 bases fit TRBD2. The CDR3 covers 16 residues. Germline V gene sequence: CDR1 MGHDK, CDR2 SYGVNS. The ends lost 5 bases at V and 4 bases at J; junction bases unmatched: 9. CDR3 in DNA: TGTGCCAGCAGTCACCCGCGGGGGGCCCTCACCGGGGAGCTGTTTTTT. It is translated as CASSHPRGALTGELFF.

The table lists this clonotype with many counts. The chain combines TRBV4-3 with TRBJ2-7, with D perhaps matching TRBD1 (5 bases). The CDR3 is 15 residues long. Germline V gene data show CDR1 as LGHNA and CDR2 as YSLEER. Trimming removed 6 bases at V and 3 bases at J, with 18 bases between. The CDR3 region is CASSPSETVGYEQYF. In nucleotides, the CDR3 is TGCGCCAGCAGTCCCTCAGAGACAGTTGGCTACGAGCAGTACTTC.

The chain uses TRBV7-9 and TRBJ2-3; no clear D gene. V shed 4 bases and J shed 0 bases, with 8 bases lying between them. This CDR3 has 14 residues. Germline CDR1 and CDR2: SEHNR and FQNEAQ (reference sequence). Here the CDR3 DNA reads TGTGCCAGCAGCTCGGACGCAAGCACAGATACGCAGTATTTT. Translating it yields CASSSDASTDTQYF. Using reference TRBV7-9 and TRBJ2-3 for the parts outside the CDR3, the full variable domain is DTGVSQNPRHKITKRGQNVTFRCDPISEHNRLYWYRQTLGQGPEFLTYFQNEAQLEKSRLLSDRFSAERPKGSFSTLEIQRTEQGDSAMYLCASSSDASTDTQYFGPGTRLTVL.

This clonotype was detected many times. This rearrangement joins TRBV11-2 to TRBJ2-1; D assignment may be TRBD1 or TRBD2 (5 bases each). V was cut by 5 bases and J by 10 bases, with 18 bases left in between. This CDR3 comprises 14 residues. Germline assignment: CDR1 SGHAT and CDR2 FQNNGV. CDR3 loop: CASSEGLQGNEQFF. The CDR3 DNA reads as TGTGCCAGCAGCGAGGGCCTCCAGGGCAACGAGCAGTTCTTC.

V is TRBV6-1 and J is TRBJ1-2; 9 bases are shared with TRBD1. This CDR3 is 13 amino acids long. J lost 7 bases, V lost 6 bases, and 6 bases had no gene match. The V gene's germline CDR1 is MNHNS and CDR2 SASEGT. The CDR3 nucleotides are TGTGCCAGCAGGAAACAGGGGGCGCTTGGCTACACCTTC. Translated, it gives CASRKQGALGYTF.

This clonotype was recorded a few times. The CDR3 sequence is CASSQVRLAGADTQYF. The DNA of the CDR3 is TGTGCCAGCAGCCAAGTCCGGCTAGCGGGGGCAGATACGCAGTATTTT. The chain carries TRBV3-1 and TRBJ2-3, with 10 bases aligning to TRBD2. Germline trimming cut 1 base from V and 4 bases from J; bases unmatched to any gene: 5. The CDR3 contains 16 residues. CDR1 and CDR2 (germline): LGHDT, YNNKEL (reference sequence).

The table lists this clonotype with many counts. The chain uses TRBV7-8 and TRBJ2-7, with 10 bases fitting TRBD2. The V gene end was trimmed by 1 base and the J gene end by 0 bases; junction bases not matched to a gene: 9. Germline loops: CDR1 SGHVS, CDR2 FQNEAQ. The CDR3 is 18 amino acids. The CDR3 DNA follows: TGTGCCAGCAGCTTAGGGACTAGCGGTCCCCCACTCTCCTACGAGCAGTACTTC. This gives the protein CASSLGTSGPPLSYEQYF.

This chain uses TRBV20-1 with TRBJ1-3; no definite D call. Germline CDR1 reads DFQATT; CDR2 reads SNEGSKA (reference sequence). Trimming left V 1 base short and J 0 bases short, with 13 bases between. CDR3 length: 16 amino acids. The CDR3 is CSARVQTGLSGNTIYF. In nucleotides, the CDR3 is TGCAGTGCTAGAGTACAAACCGGTCTCTCTGGAAACACCATATATTTT.

This clonotype was observed a handful of times. The genes are TRBV5-6 and TRBJ2-7; TRBD1 aligns across 7 bases. Germline CDR1 SGHDT, CDR2 YYEEEE. The CDR3 is 14 amino acids. The V gene end was trimmed by 4 bases and the J gene end by 4 bases; junction bases not matched to a gene: 8. CDR3 sequence reads: CASSPTGSVYEQYF. Written as DNA, the CDR3 is TGTGCCAGCAGCCCGACAGGGTCTGTATACGAGCAGTACTTC.

This clonotype turned up a few times. The chain combines TRBV19 with TRBJ2-3; 10 nucleotides line up with TRBD2. V lost 7 bases, J lost 2 bases, and 6 bases stayed unmatched. Germline lookup yields CDR1 LNHDA and CDR2 SQIVND (reference sequence). CDR3 length: 15 residues. The CDR3 reads CASKASGGSTDTQYF. In DNA form, the CDR3 reads TGTGCCAGTAAAGCTAGCGGGGGATCCACAGATACGCAGTATTTT.

The genes are TRBV9 and TRBJ2-3; 8 bases fit TRBD2. The V segment lost 0 bases and the J segment 8 bases; nucleotides outside the gene matches: 11. Germline assignment: CDR1 SGDLS and CDR2 YYNGEE. The length of the CDR3 is 16 residues. The CDR3 region has the DNA TGTGCCAGCAGCGTAGCCCCCGGGGGGGACCGTGGTACGCAGTATTTT. This gives the protein CASSVAPGGDRGTQYF.

This clonotype was detected only a few times. The chain recombines TRBV7-9 with TRBJ2-4, with D uncertain. The CDR3 is 15 residues long. Germline values: CDR1 SEHNR, CDR2 FQNEAQ (reference sequence). The germline V and J ends were trimmed by 5 bases and 1 base, with 12 bases remaining between them. The CDR3 is CASSPAVEAKNIQYF. The CDR3, as DNA: TGTGCCAGCAGCCCTGCCGTGGAGGCCAAAAACATTCAGTACTTC.

The rearrangement uses TRBV6-5 and TRBJ2-5, with TRBD2 matching over 7 bases. The CDR3 is 13 residues long. Germline CDR1 MNHEY, CDR2 SVGAGI. J lost 7 bases, V lost 6 bases, and 8 bases had no gene match. The DNA for the CDR3 is TGTGCCAGCAGCTACCCGGGGGAGGGGACCCAGTACTTC. Its protein is CASSYPGEGTQYF.

This clonotype was seen only a few times. This sequence joins TRBV7-3 and TRBJ1-1; no reliable D call. Germline CDR1 SGHTA, CDR2 FQGTGA. The CDR3 loop spans 14 amino acids. Trimming removed 5 bases from V and 3 bases from J, with 13 bases in between. The CDR3 region is CASSLTGSHTEAFF. The CDR3 bases are TGTGCCAGCAGCCTTACCGGGTCCCACACTGAAGCTTTCTTT.

The chain carries TRBV20-1 and TRBJ1-6; D possibly corresponds to TRBD1 (5 bases). Germline V gives CDR1 DFQATT, CDR2 SNEGSKA (reference sequence). V lost 3 bases and J lost 7, with 13 bases in between. The CDR3 sequence is 14 residues long. This CDR3 is CSARRGPGNSPLHF. CDR3 nucleotide sequence: TGCAGTGCTAGGCGGGGCCCGGGGAATTCACCCCTCCACTTT.

J is TRBJ2-1 and V is TRBV7-8, with 10 bases fitting TRBD2. CDR1 SGHVS and CDR2 FQNEAQ come from the germline V gene. Trimming removed 2 bases from V and 12 bases from J; junction bases left unmatched: 7. The CDR3 length is 14 residues. CDR3 DNA sequence: TGTGCCAGCAGCTTACAGCGGGGGGGCCAGGGGCAGTTCTTC. This gives the protein CASSLQRGGQGQFF. The variable domain in full, with the rest retrieved from reference TRBV7-8 and TRBJ2-1, is GAGVSQSPRYKVAKRGQDVALRCDPISGHVSLFWYQQALGQGPEFLTYFQNEAQLDKSGLPSDRFFAERPEGSVSTLKIQRTQQEDSAVYLCASSLQRGGQGQFFGPGTRLTVL.

Many counts were recorded for this clonotype. V gene TRBV29-1 combines with J gene TRBJ2-3; 7 nucleotides match TRBD1. From germline, CDR1 is SQVTM and CDR2 ANQGSEA. The V gene end was trimmed by 0 bases and the J gene end by 4 bases; junction bases not matched to a gene: 4. This CDR3 contains 14 residues. In DNA form, the CDR3 reads TGCAGCGTTGAAGATTCGACAGGGCCAGATACGCAGTATTTT. As protein: CSVEDSTGPDTQYF.

The J gene is TRBJ2-3, the V gene TRBV7-2; D is uncertain. Trimming took off 1 base at V and 0 bases at J, with 8 bases between the two ends. The CDR3 covers 15 residues. Germline values: CDR1 SGHTA, CDR2 FQGNSA. The CDR3 region is CASSLVQFSTDTQYF. CDR3 coding DNA: TGTGCCAGCAGCTTAGTTCAATTTAGCACAGATACGCAGTATTTT.